Shown below are 6 T cell receptor beta chains from a single sample sequenced in a study of tumor-infiltrating lymphocytes in primary liver carcinoma. From 500 ng of total RNA, TCR beta-specific cDNA was reverse-transcribed using a constant-region primer. The TCR beta library was amplified through three nested multiplex PCR rounds in a modified ARM-PCR procedure. Researchers ran the first two PCR rounds for roughly 10 cycles each with TRBV1-TRBV30 forward primers and a C-beta reverse primer. TCRdb reprocessed the multiplex PCR reads with MiXCR, giving one entry per CDR3 protein. Among 300,000 to 400,000 distinct CDR3 sequences listed, about 61% were seen once. The authors took blood RNA from unsorted whole blood and also extracted germline DNA. The sample was peripheral blood. These receptor sequences come from a man aged 40-49 years with primary liver carcinoma and hepatitis B virus infection.

Many counts were recorded for this clonotype. V and J are TRBV20-1 and TRBJ2-3; perhaps TRBD2 as D (5 bases). In germline, CDR1 is DFQATT, CDR2 SNEGSKA (reference sequence). V was clipped by 5 bases and J by 0 bases, with 9 bases between them. CDR3 size: 13 residues. The CDR3 coding sequence is TGCAGTGCTGATGGCGGGAGCACAGATACGCAGTATTTT. The encoded protein is CSADGGSTDTQYF.

A note on this clonotype: The conserved phenylalanine or tryptophan normally closing the CDR3 is absent here, so this likely arose from a read error. CDR3: CASSPGDSGRGFAKNIQYL. CDR3 coding DNA: TGTGCCAGCAGCCCAGGTGATAGCGGGAGAGGGTTTGCCAAAAACATTCAGTACTTA. The genes are TRBV11-2 and TRBJ2-4; 9 bases are shared with TRBD2. CDR3 size: 19 residues. CDR1 is SGHAT and CDR2 is FQNNGV in the germline V gene. The ends lost 5 bases at V and 1 base at J; junction bases unmatched: 15.

The chain joins TRBV5-1 to TRBJ1-2; a weak D match, TRBD1 (6 bases). Germline V CDR1 and CDR2: SGHRS, YFSETQ. This CDR3 has 13 amino acids. Trimming removed 5 bases from V and 7 bases from J, with 15 bases in between. The CDR3 loop is CASRAVTQGGYTF. Written as DNA, the CDR3 is TGCGCCAGCAGGGCCGTTACACAGGGTGGCTACACCTTC.

The chain joins TRBV6-5 to TRBJ2-7; TRBD2 is a possible D gene (6 bases). The V and J ends lost 0 bases and 0 bases respectively, with 18 bases between them. Germline loops: CDR1 MNHEY, CDR2 SVGAGI. This CDR3 is built from 18 residues. CDR3 region: CASSYSIGAGAGSYEQYF. The CDR3 DNA follows: TGTGCCAGCAGTTACTCGATTGGAGCGGGTGCCGGCTCCTACGAGCAGTACTTC.

This clonotype was detected many times. This chain connects TRBV4-3 to TRBJ2-7, with 7 nucleotides matching TRBD2. Germline assignment: CDR1 LGHNA and CDR2 YSLEER. CDR3 length equals 15 residues. V dropped 6 bases and J dropped 1; count of bases not matched to a gene: 9. CDR3 residues: CASRETTSSSYEQYF. The CDR3 DNA reads TGCGCCAGCAGGGAAACGACTAGCTCGTCCTACGAGCAGTACTTC.

V is TRBV6-2 or TRBV6-3 and J is TRBJ2-2, with 7 nucleotides matching TRBD2. The CDR3 runs 17 residues. Germline CDR1 MNHEY, CDR2 SVGEGT. Losses at the gene ends were 5 bases for V and 7 bases for J; bases not matched to a gene: 16. The CDR3 spells CASSPAPGGYLNGELFF. CDR3 DNA: TGTGCCAGCAGTCCCGCCCCCGGGGGGTATTTGAACGGGGAGCTGTTTTTT.